This is a list of T cell receptor beta chains from one sample in a study of blood T cell repertoires in COVID-19. Some clones are missing from TCRdb's copy, which holds only in-frame ones; the method was immunoSEQ multiplex PCR. The sample lists 150,000 to 200,000 clones, more than 80% occurring once. The sample comprised peripheral blood. The source of these receptors is a human donor in a cohort sampled during active COVID-19. The CDR3 runs from the conserved cysteine through the conserved F or W. A D gene is named only where the DNA matches it firmly. Size is stated for part of the rows, as once, few or many counts, or as a class when the clone is expanded.

J gene,clone size,V gene,D gene,CDR3 protein,CDR3 DNA
TRBJ2-1,-,TRBV5-1,-,CASSLGEPGSEQFF,TGCGCCAGCAGCTTGGGGGAGCCGGGATCTGAGCAGTTCTTC
TRBJ1-5,-,TRBV30,-,CAWSSQGSQPQHF,TGTGCCTGGAGTTCCCAGGGGTCCCAGCCCCAGCATTTT
TRBJ2-5,once,TRBV18,-,CASSPLFDNSETQYF,TGTGCCAGCTCACCACTCTTCGACAATTCAGAGACCCAGTACTTC
TRBJ2-1,once,TRBV6-5,TRBD1,CASSITGDNEQFF,TGTGCCAGCAGTATTACAGGGGACAATGAGCAGTTCTTC
TRBJ1-2,-,TRBV9,-,CASSPGGSYGYTF,TGTGCCAGCAGCCCTGGGGGCAGCTATGGCTACACCTTC
TRBJ1-5,-,TRBV27,-,CASSLFPPGRYSNQPQHF,TGTGCCAGCAGTTTATTCCCCCCAGGGCGATATAGCAATCAGCCCCAGCATTTT
TRBJ2-5,-,TRBV5-8,TRBD1,CASSSGTGKETQYF,TGTGCCAGCAGCTCCGGGACAGGGAAAGAGACCCAGTACTTC
TRBJ1-1,once,TRBV27,TRBD1,CASSWTGVATEAFF,TGTGCCAGCAGTTGGACAGGGGTGGCCACTGAAGCTTTCTTT
TRBJ1-6,once,TRBV7-9,-,CASSLVSWGGNSPLHF,TGTGCCAGCAGCTTAGTGTCGTGGGGAGGTAATTCACCCCTCCACTTT
TRBJ1-1,once,TRBV12-3/TRBV12-4,-,CASKRTEAFF,TGTGCCAGCAAACGAACAGAAGCTTTCTTT
TRBJ2-5,-,TRBV6-2/TRBV6-3,TRBD1,CASSYPKLGQGRDF,TGTGCCAGCAGTTACCCAAAACTCGGACAGGGAAGGGACTTC
TRBJ2-3,-,TRBV5-5,TRBD2,CASSLLLASTDTQYF,TGTGCCAGCAGCTTATTACTAGCGAGCACAGATACGCAGTATTTT
TRBJ1-1,-,TRBV6-4,-,CASSCDQGSNTEAFF,TGTGCCAGCAGCTGCGATCAGGGATCGAACACTGAAGCTTTCTTT
TRBJ2-7,few,TRBV5-1,-,CASSLAPAYEQYF,TGCGCCAGCAGCTTGGCCCCCGCCTACGAGCAGTACTTC
TRBJ1-1,-,TRBV6-5,-,CASRIYRGGNTEAFF,TGTGCCAGCAGGATCTATAGGGGGGGGAACACTGAAGCTTTCTTT
TRBJ2-3,once,TRBV11-2,-,CASSLDPGVRGNTQYF,TGTGCCAGCAGCTTAGACCCCGGGGTCAGGGGAAATACGCAGTATTTT
TRBJ2-7,-,TRBV30,-,CAWSIGPTSFSSYEQYF,TGTGCCTGGAGTATCGGTCCAACTAGTTTCTCATCCTACGAGCAGTACTTC
TRBJ1-3,-,TRBV6-6,-,CASRHVGPSGNTIYF,TGTGCCAGCAGACACGTGGGGCCCTCTGGAAACACCATATATTTT
TRBJ2-5,-,TRBV27,TRBD2,CASSILAGGPAETQYF,TGTGCCAGCAGTATACTAGCGGGGGGGCCGGCGGAGACCCAGTACTTC
TRBJ1-5,few,TRBV7-3,-,CASSRDSRQPQHF,TGTGCCAGCAGCCGCGACAGTCGCCAGCCCCAGCATTTT
TRBJ2-7,-,TRBV18,TRBD2,CASSPTAGTTETQPLEQYF,TGTGCCAGCTCACCTACCGCCGGGACTACCGAAACCCAACCACTCGAGCAGTACTTC
TRBJ2-1,-,TRBV7-2,TRBD1,CASSLVRGLEQFF,TGTGCCAGCAGCTTAGTTAGGGGGCTGGAGCAGTTCTTC
TRBJ1-1,-,TRBV7-2,-,CASVTKLNTEAFF,TGTGCCAGCGTAACAAAATTGAACACTGAAGCTTTCTTT
TRBJ1-5,few,TRBV7-2,TRBD1,CASSPTGGNQPQHF,TGTGCCAGCAGCCCGACAGGGGGCAATCAGCCCCAGCATTTT
TRBJ2-2,-,TRBV18,-,CASSLLTGELFF,TGTGCCAGCTCGCTACTTACCGGGGAGCTGTTTTTT
TRBJ2-7,-,TRBV19,-,CASRYAGEQYF,TGTGCCAGTAGGTACGCAGGGGAGCAGTACTTC
TRBJ1-6,-,TRBV28,-,CASSFQGTNNSPLHF,TGTGCCAGCAGTTTTCAGGGGACGAATAATTCACCCCTCCACTTT
TRBJ2-5,-,TRBV9,TRBD1,CASSVGGTGGQETQYF,TGTGCCAGCAGCGTAGGCGGGACAGGGGGCCAAGAGACCCAGTACTTC
TRBJ1-1,-,TRBV6-4,-,CATRAGDLMNTEAFF,TGTGCCACCCGCGCAGGGGACCTAATGAACACTGAAGCTTTCTTT
TRBJ2-3,once,TRBV6-1,TRBD2,CASSEGSGSTDTQYF,TGTGCCAGCAGTGAGGGTAGCGGGAGCACAGATACGCAGTATTTT
TRBJ2-7,-,TRBV27,-,CASSLSSQGYEQYF,TGTGCCAGCAGTTTATCGTCTCAGGGCTACGAGCAGTACTTC
TRBJ1-1,-,TRBV5-5,-,CASSLGVGGTEAFF,TGTGCCAGCAGCTTGGGGGTCGGGGGGACTGAAGCTTTCTTT
TRBJ2-1,few,TRBV6-4,TRBD1,CASSASPGGAEFF,TGTGCCAGCAGTGCGTCCCCAGGGGGCGCGGAGTTCTTC
TRBJ2-7,-,TRBV5-4,-,CASSFGAPGEQYF,TGTGCCAGCAGCTTTGGGGCACCGGGCGAGCAGTACTTC
TRBJ2-3,-,TRBV6-5,-,CASSYSGLALPDTQYF,TGTGCCAGCAGTTACTCAGGTCTAGCTTTGCCAGATACGCAGTATTTT
TRBJ2-7,once,TRBV4-1,TRBD1,CASSPHMGTGSYEQYF,TGCGCCAGCAGCCCGCATATGGGGACAGGGAGTTACGAGCAGTACTTC